The 26 T cell receptor beta chains below were found in one sample sequenced in a study of human T cells and chemical hapten exposure. The time point denotes: patch test 1, 2 weeks after DPC sensitization. Treatment of the sample: therapeutic diphenylcyclopropenone sensitization with weekly scalp DPC. MiXCR, run by TCRdb on the RACE reads, gives a single entry per CDR3 protein. The sample includes about 120,000 distinct CDR3 sequences, around 15% of them seen just once. The specimen comprised whole blood, sampled in connection with sensitization to the hapten diphenylcyclopropenone (DPC). These receptor sequences come from a young man with alopecia areata. Some clones in this sample may be carry-over from other donors' samples.

The V call is TRBV7-3, the J call TRBJ1-5, with 9 bases that match TRBD1. J was trimmed by 7 bases and V by 5 bases; bases with no gene match: 12. CDR3 length: 16 residues. Germline assignment: CDR1 SGHTA and CDR2 FQGTGA. The CDR3 is CASSHSPGQGDQPQHF. The DNA of the CDR3 is TGTGCCAGCAGCCACTCGCCGGGACAGGGAGACCAGCCCCAGCATTTT.

The sample holds many counts of this clonotype. The chain joins TRBV6-2 or TRBV6-3 to TRBJ1-5; D is ambiguous. The CDR3 is made up of 15 amino acids. Germline V gene data show CDR1 as MNHEY and CDR2 as SVGEGT. Trimming took 6 bases from V and 0 from J, leaving 12 bases between them. The CDR3 region has the DNA TGTGCCAGCAGACGCGTGTCGGTTAGCAATCAGCCCCAGCATTTT. The encoded protein is CASRRVSVSNQPQHF.

This clonotype was detected a few times. V usage is TRBV2 and J usage is TRBJ1-5; D gene unclear. V shed 6 bases and J shed 9 bases, with 21 bases lying between them. The CDR3 runs to 15 residues. The V gene's germline CDR1 is SNHLY and CDR2 FYNNEI. The CDR3 loop reads CASSQGGSAIRPQHF. The CDR3 nucleotides are TGTGCCAGCAGCCAAGGTGGCTCTGCAATCCGGCCCCAGCATTTT.

The rearrangement joins TRBV7-2 to TRBJ1-1, with a tentative D call TRBD1 (6 bases). CDR3 length: 14 amino acids. In germline, CDR1 is SGHTA, CDR2 FQGNSA. The V end lost 2 bases, the J end lost 5 bases, and 12 bases lay between the germline ends. The CDR3: CASSLWGQGTEAFF. DNA of the CDR3: TGTGCCAGCAGCTTATGGGGGCAGGGTACTGAAGCTTTCTTT.

V and J are TRBV7-6 and TRBJ2-3; D is unresolved. Germline CDR1 and CDR2: SGHVS and FNYEAQ. Trimming removed 4 bases at V and 10 bases at J, with 12 bases between. This CDR3 is built from 12 residues. CDR3 nucleotides: TGTGCCAGCAGCTATGGCGGATGGGCGCAGTATTTT. Translated, it gives CASSYGGWAQYF.

Only a few counts were recorded for this clonotype. The CDR3 DNA reads TGTGCCAGCAGTTTGAAGAGGCAGGGGGGCACTGAAGCTTTCTTT. Its translation is CASSLKRQGGTEAFF. The chain carries TRBV12-3 or TRBV12-4 and TRBJ1-1; 7 bases line up with TRBD1. The junction had 8 bases not matched to a gene; V was cut back by 3 bases and J by 4 bases. This CDR3 has 15 amino acids.

This clonotype was picked up many times. J is TRBJ1-2 and V is TRBV6-2 or TRBV6-3; D call uncertain. Trimming pared 5 bases from V and 2 bases from J, leaving 9 bases between. From germline, CDR1 is MNHEY and CDR2 SVGEGT. The CDR3 extends over 13 amino acids. CDR3 loop: CASSTTGNYGYTF. The CDR3 nucleotides read TGTGCCAGCAGTACGACTGGGAACTATGGCTACACCTTC.

This clonotype was detected a few times. The CDR3 DNA reads TGTGCCAGCAGTGCCACACAGGGGGCCATGCGCACCGGGGAGCTGTTTTTT. It specifies CASSATQGAMRTGELFF. The chain links TRBV9 to TRBJ2-2; the match to TRBD1 covers 9 bases. The CDR3 contains 17 residues. The germline V gene encodes CDR1 SGDLS and CDR2 YYNGEE. The V segment lost 5 bases and the J segment 4 bases; nucleotides outside the gene matches: 12.

The table lists this clonotype with a few counts. The V and J genes are TRBV12-3 or TRBV12-4 and TRBJ1-2; D is unclear. Trimming removed 3 bases at V and 8 bases at J, with 19 bases between. The CDR3 has 15 amino acids. The CDR3 coding sequence is TGTGCCAGCAGTTTGATCGCCCGAAGCTTGGGGGGCTACACCTTC. Translated: CASSLIARSLGGYTF.

The genes are TRBV28 and TRBJ2-4; D tentatively fits TRBD1 or TRBD2 (5 bases each). V shed 10 bases and J shed 8 bases, with 18 bases lying between them. Germline V lookup: CDR1 MDHEN, CDR2 SYDVKM. The CDR3 runs 13 residues. CDR3 loop: CAITGPGQDIQYF. DNA for the CDR3: TGTGCCATCACGGGGCCTGGCCAGGACATTCAGTACTTC. Looking up the rest from reference TRBV28 and TRBJ2-4 gives the full variable domain: DVKVTQSSRYLVKRTGEKVFLECVQDMDHENMFWYRQDPGLGLRLIYFSYDVKMKEKGDIPEGYSVSREKKERFSLILESASTNQTSMYLCAITGPGQDIQYFGAGTRLSVL.

This clonotype has more than one count but fewer than ten. The chain combines TRBV3-1 with TRBJ1-2; 7 bases are shared with TRBD1. The germline V gene encodes CDR1 LGHDT and CDR2 YNNKEL (reference sequence). The CDR3 runs to 13 residues. V trimming: 9 bases; J trimming: 3 bases; junction bases outside the gene matches: 7. The CDR3 DNA follows: TGTGCCAGTACAGGGGCCGGGGACTATGGCTACACCTTC. Translated: CASTGAGDYGYTF.

This clonotype has only a few counts. J is TRBJ2-7 and V is TRBV6-5; 13 positions match TRBD2. This CDR3 comprises 16 residues. Trimming at V came to 6 bases and at J to 3 bases, leaving 8 bases not matched to a gene. Germline-derived CDR1 and CDR2 are MNHEY and SVGAGI. The CDR3 is CASRSGLAGVLYEQYF. The CDR3 DNA sequence: TGTGCCAGCAGGTCTGGACTAGCGGGGGTGCTCTACGAGCAGTACTTC.

The rearrangement links TRBV11-2 to TRBJ1-1; D not certain. This CDR3 has 10 residues. The ends were cut back, 6 bases at V and 8 bases at J, with 7 bases in the middle. Germline V CDR1 and CDR2: SGHAT, FQNNGV. The CDR3: CASRSGEAFF. For the CDR3, the DNA is TGTGCCAGCAGGTCTGGGGAAGCTTTCTTT.

In this sample, this clonotype turned up a few times. The chain uses TRBV9 and TRBJ2-3; D is undetermined. From germline, CDR1 is SGDLS and CDR2 YYNGEE. V lost 3 bases, J lost 6 bases, and 8 bases lay in between. The CDR3 is 12 amino acids. In DNA form, the CDR3 reads TGTGCCAGCAGCGAGCCCCCCGATACGCAGTATTTT. This sequence encodes CASSEPPDTQYF.

The V call is TRBV7-9, the J call TRBJ2-2; TRBD1 aligns across 12 bases. CDR3 length: 16 residues. V was pared by 3 bases and J by 6 bases, with 5 bases of the junction left unmatched. CDR1 is SEHNR, CDR2 FQNEAQ, per germline (reference sequence). The CDR3 sequence: CASSFPGTGGPGELFF. CDR3 in DNA: TGTGCCAGCAGCTTTCCCGGGACAGGGGGCCCCGGGGAGCTGTTTTTT.

The chain links TRBV7-9 to TRBJ2-3; 7 bases match TRBD1. The junction had 12 bases not matched to a gene; V was cut back by 6 bases and J by 3 bases. The germline V gene has CDR1 SEHNR and CDR2 FQNEAQ (reference sequence). The CDR3 has 16 residues. The CDR3: CASRPEQGSWTDTQYF. The CDR3 DNA reads TGTGCCAGCAGGCCCGAACAGGGGTCGTGGACAGATACGCAGTATTTT. Combining the CDR3 with reference TRBV7-9 and TRBJ2-3 gives the whole variable domain DTGVSQNPRHKITKRGQNVTFRCDPISEHNRLYWYRQTLGQGPEFLTYFQNEAQLEKSRLLSDRFSAERPKGSFSTLEIQRTEQGDSAMYLCASRPEQGSWTDTQYFGPGTRLTVL.

The V and J genes are TRBV7-9 and TRBJ1-3; 7 bases align to TRBD1. The V segment lost 5 bases and the J segment 0 bases; nucleotides outside the gene matches: 19. The germline CDR1 and CDR2 sequences are SEHNR and FQNEAQ (reference sequence). The CDR3 loop spans 20 amino acids. Here the CDR3 reads CASSLRLGQRLSDSGNTIYF. CDR3 coding DNA: TGTGCCAGCAGCCTCAGGCTGGGACAGCGATTGTCCGACTCTGGAAACACCATATATTTT. The full variable domain, its missing parts supplied by reference TRBV7-9 and TRBJ1-3, is DTGVSQNPRHKITKRGQNVTFRCDPISEHNRLYWYRQTLGQGPEFLTYFQNEAQLEKSRLLSDRFSAERPKGSFSTLEIQRTEQGDSAMYLCASSLRLGQRLSDSGNTIYFGEGSWLTVV.

This clonotype was seen a few times. The gene calls are TRBV7-2 and TRBJ1-2; D remains unclear. The CDR3 loop spans 15 amino acids. Trimming removed 2 bases from V and 6 bases from J, with 16 bases in between. Germline V gene data show CDR1 as SGHTA and CDR2 as FQGNSA. The CDR3 sequence is CASSLILHSDHGYTF. The CDR3 DNA follows: TGTGCCAGCAGCTTAATTCTCCATTCGGACCATGGCTACACCTTC.

This clonotype came up many times. The chain uses TRBV12-3 or TRBV12-4 and TRBJ1-1, with 8 positions matching TRBD1. V was pared by 7 bases and J by 5 bases, with 9 bases of the junction left unmatched. There are 14 residues in the CDR3. CDR3 protein: CASKSRGRVTEAFF. The CDR3 DNA reads as TGTGCCAGCAAGTCCAGGGGGCGCGTGACTGAAGCTTTCTTT.

This clonotype was detected many times. The CDR3: CASSQVTLISSEQFF. In DNA form, the CDR3 reads TGCGCCAGCAGCCAAGTAACTCTCATTTCAAGTGAGCAGTTCTTC. V usage is TRBV4-1 and J usage is TRBJ2-1; no reliable D call. The CDR3 consists of 15 residues. From germline, CDR1 is MGHRA and CDR2 YSYEKL. The V and J ends lost 1 base and 9 bases respectively, with 16 bases between them.

In this sample, this clonotype turned up many times. The chain joins TRBV7-2 to TRBJ2-2; TRBD1 might be the D (5 bases). V lost 6 bases, J lost 4 bases, and 12 bases lay in between. Germline values: CDR1 SGHTA, CDR2 FQGNSA. The CDR3 runs to 14 residues. CDR3 protein: CASSFDSRTGELFF. The DNA of the CDR3 is TGTGCCAGCAGTTTTGACAGCCGCACCGGGGAGCTGTTTTTT.

This sequence joins TRBV5-1 and TRBJ2-1; TRBD1 aligns across 8 bases. Trimming cost V 4 bases and J 5 bases; bases outside gene matches: 5. This CDR3 spans 14 amino acids. CDR1 and CDR2 from the germline V gene are SGHRS and YFSETQ. The CDR3 protein is CASSPDRVHNEQFF. Written as DNA, the CDR3 is TGCGCCAGCAGCCCGGACAGGGTTCACAATGAGCAGTTCTTC.

The chain has TRBV19 and TRBJ2-2, with D possibly TRBD1 on 6 matching bases. The CDR3 extends over 15 amino acids. V lost 1 base and J lost 4, with 10 bases in between. The V gene's germline CDR1 is LNHDA and CDR2 SQIVND (reference sequence). CDR3 sequence reads: CASSIGDRITGELFF. CDR3 nucleotide sequence: TGTGCCAGTAGTATAGGAGACAGGATCACCGGGGAGCTGTTTTTT. The full variable domain, its missing parts supplied by reference TRBV19 and TRBJ2-2, is DGGITQSPKYLFRKEGQNVTLSCEQNLNHDAMYWYRQDPGQGLRLIYYSQIVNDFQKGDIAEGYSVSREKKESFPLTVTSAQKNPTAFYLCASSIGDRITGELFFGEGSRLTVL.

There are many counts of this clonotype. This chain links TRBV5-4 with TRBJ2-5; 7 nucleotides line up with TRBD1. The CDR3 has 14 residues. After removal of 3 bases from V and 4 bases from J, the junction contained 6 bases not matched to a gene. Germline CDR1 and CDR2: SGHNT and YYREEE (reference sequence). CDR3 amino acids: CASSSGQARETQYF. The CDR3 DNA is TGTGCCAGCAGCTCTGGACAGGCTCGAGAGACCCAGTACTTC. Together with reference TRBV5-4 and TRBJ2-5, the CDR3 gives the full variable domain: ETGVTQSPTHLIKTRGQQVTLRCSSQSGHNTVSWYQQALGQGPQFIFQYYREEENGRGNFPPRFSGLQFPNYSSELNVNALELDDSALYLCASSSGQARETQYFGPGTRLLVL.

The chain combines TRBV7-2 with TRBJ2-5; D remains unclear. V dropped 2 bases and J dropped 2 bases, with 6 bases sitting between them. Germline V gives CDR1 SGHTA, CDR2 FQGNSA. The CDR3 contains 13 residues. Here the CDR3 DNA reads TGTGCCAGCAGCTTAACCAGACAAGAGACCCAGTACTTC. Translation gives CASSLTRQETQYF.

The chain recombines TRBV24-1 with TRBJ2-7; a possible D gene is TRBD1 (5 bases). The length of the CDR3 is 12 residues. Trimming took 5 bases from V and 9 from J, leaving 13 bases between them. CDR1 and CDR2 from the germline V gene are KGHDR and SFDVKD. The CDR3 spells CATSVSGQRQYF. CDR3 nucleotide sequence: TGTGCCACCAGTGTTTCCGGACAACGGCAGTACTTC.